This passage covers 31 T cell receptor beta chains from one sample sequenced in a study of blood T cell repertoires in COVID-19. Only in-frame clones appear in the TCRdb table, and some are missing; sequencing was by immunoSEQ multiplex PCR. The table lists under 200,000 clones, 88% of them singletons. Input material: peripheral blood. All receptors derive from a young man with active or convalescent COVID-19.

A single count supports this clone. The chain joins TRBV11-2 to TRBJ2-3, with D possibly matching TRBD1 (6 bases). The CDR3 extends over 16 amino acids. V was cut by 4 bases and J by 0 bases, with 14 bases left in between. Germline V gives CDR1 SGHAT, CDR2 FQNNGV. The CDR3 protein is CASSSGHAPSTDTQYF. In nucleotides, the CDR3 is TGTGCCAGCAGCTCGGGACACGCTCCTAGCACAGATACGCAGTATTTT.

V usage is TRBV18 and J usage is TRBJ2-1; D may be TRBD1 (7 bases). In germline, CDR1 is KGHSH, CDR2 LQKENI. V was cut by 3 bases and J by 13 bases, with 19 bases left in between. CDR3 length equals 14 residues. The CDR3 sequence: CASSPADRAAGQFF. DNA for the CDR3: TGTGCCAGCTCACCCGCAGACAGGGCCGCGGGACAGTTCTTC.

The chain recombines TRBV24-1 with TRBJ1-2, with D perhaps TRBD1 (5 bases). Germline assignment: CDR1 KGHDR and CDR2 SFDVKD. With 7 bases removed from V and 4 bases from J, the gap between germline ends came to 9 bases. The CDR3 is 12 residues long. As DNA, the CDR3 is TGTGCCACCAGCGGGGGTGGCTATGGCTACACCTTC. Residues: CATSGGGYGYTF.

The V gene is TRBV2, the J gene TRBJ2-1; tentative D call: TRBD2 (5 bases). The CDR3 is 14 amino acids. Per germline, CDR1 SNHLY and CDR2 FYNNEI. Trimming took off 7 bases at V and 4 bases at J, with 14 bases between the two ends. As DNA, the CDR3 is TGTGCCAGCAATGGCGGACTGCGATACAATGAGCAGTTCTTC. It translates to CASNGGLRYNEQFF.

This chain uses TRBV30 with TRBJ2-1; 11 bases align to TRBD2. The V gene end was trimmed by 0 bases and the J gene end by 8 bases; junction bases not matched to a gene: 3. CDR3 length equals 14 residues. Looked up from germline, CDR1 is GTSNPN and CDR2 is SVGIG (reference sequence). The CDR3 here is CAWSVSGGAYEQFF. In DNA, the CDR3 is TGTGCCTGGAGTGTTAGCGGGGGGGCGTATGAGCAGTTCTTC.

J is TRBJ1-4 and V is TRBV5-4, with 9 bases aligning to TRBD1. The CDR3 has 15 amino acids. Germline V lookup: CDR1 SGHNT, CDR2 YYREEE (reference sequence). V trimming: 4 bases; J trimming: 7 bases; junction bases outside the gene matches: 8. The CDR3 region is CASSPGQGGGEKLFF. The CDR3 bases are TGTGCCAGCAGCCCGGGACAGGGAGGAGGTGAAAAACTGTTTTTT. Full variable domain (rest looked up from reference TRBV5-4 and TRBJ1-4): ETGVTQSPTHLIKTRGQQVTLRCSSQSGHNTVSWYQQALGQGPQFIFQYYREEENGRGNFPPRFSGLQFPNYSSELNVNALELDDSALYLCASSPGQGGGEKLFFGSGTQLSVL.

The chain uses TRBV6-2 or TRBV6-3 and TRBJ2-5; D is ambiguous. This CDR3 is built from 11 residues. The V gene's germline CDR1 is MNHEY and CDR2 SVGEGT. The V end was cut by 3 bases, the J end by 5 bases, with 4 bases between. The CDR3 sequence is CASSYPETQYF. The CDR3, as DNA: TGTGCCAGCAGTTATCCGGAGACCCAGTACTTC.

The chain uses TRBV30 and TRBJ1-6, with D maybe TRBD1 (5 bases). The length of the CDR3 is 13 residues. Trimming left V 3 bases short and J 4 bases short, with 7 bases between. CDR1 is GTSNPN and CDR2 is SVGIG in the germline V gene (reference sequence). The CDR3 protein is CAWRGTYNSPLHF. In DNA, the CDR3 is TGTGCCTGGAGGGGGACTTATAATTCACCCCTCCACTTT.

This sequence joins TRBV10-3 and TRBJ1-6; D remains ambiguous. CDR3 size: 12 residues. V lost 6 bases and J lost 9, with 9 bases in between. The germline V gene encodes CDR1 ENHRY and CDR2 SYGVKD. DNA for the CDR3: TGTGCCATCAGGGGAGTAAGTTCACCCCTCCACTTT. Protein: CAIRGVSSPLHF.

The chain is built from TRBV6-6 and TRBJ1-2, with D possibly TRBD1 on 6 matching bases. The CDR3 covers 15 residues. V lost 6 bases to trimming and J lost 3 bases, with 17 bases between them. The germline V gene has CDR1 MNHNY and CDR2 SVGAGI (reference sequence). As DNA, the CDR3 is TGTGCCAGCAGCCCTGGGTTACAGGGAGACTATGGCTACACCTTC. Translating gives CASSPGLQGDYGYTF.

The CDR3 loop is CATRTDLDSPLHF. In nucleotides, the CDR3 is TGTGCCACCAGGACAGACCTAGATTCACCCCTCCACTTT. The V and J genes are TRBV15 and TRBJ1-6; D perhaps matches TRBD1 (5 bases). V gave up 6 bases and J gave up 8 bases, with 11 bases separating them. CDR3 length: 13 amino acids. Per germline, CDR1 LNHNV and CDR2 YYDKDF (reference sequence). Combining the CDR3 with reference TRBV15 and TRBJ1-6 gives the whole variable domain DAMVIQNPRYQVTQFGKPVTLSCSQTLNHNVMYWYQQKSSQAPKLLFHYYDKDFNNEADTPDNFQSRRPNTSFCFLDIRSPGLGDTAMYLCATRTDLDSPLHFGNGTRLTVT.

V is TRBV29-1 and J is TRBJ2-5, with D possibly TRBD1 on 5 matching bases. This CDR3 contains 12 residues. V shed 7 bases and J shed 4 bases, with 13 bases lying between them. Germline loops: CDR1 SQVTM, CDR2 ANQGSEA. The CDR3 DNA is TGCAGCGCAGATGCGCAGGGAGAGACCCAGTACTTC. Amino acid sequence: CSADAQGETQYF.

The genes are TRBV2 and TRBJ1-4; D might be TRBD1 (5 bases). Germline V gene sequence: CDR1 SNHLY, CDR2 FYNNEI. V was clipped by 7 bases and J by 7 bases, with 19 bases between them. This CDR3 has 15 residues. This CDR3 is CASTRTRTLGEKLFF. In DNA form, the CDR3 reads TGTGCCAGCACTCGGACAAGAACGCTGGGTGAAAAACTGTTTTTT.

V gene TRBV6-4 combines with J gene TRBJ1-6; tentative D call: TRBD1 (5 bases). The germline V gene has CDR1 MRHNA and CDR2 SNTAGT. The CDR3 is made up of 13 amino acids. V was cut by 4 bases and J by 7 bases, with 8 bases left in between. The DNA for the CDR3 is TGTGCCAGCAGTGCCCAGGGAAATTCACCCCTCCACTTT. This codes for CASSAQGNSPLHF.

CDR3 sequence: CASSTRDRGIYGYTF. CDR3 in DNA: TGTGCCAGCAGTACCCGGGACAGGGGCATTTATGGCTACACCTTC. This sequence joins TRBV6-5 and TRBJ1-2, with 10 bases aligning to TRBD1. From germline, CDR1 is MNHEY and CDR2 SVGAGI. V lost 5 bases to trimming and J lost 5 bases; unmatched junction nucleotides: 8. The CDR3 consists of 15 residues.

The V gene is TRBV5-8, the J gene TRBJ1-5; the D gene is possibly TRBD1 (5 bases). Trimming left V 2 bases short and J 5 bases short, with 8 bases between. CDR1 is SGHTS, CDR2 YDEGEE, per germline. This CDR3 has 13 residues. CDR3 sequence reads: CASSLTRDQPQHF. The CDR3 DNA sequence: TGTGCCAGCAGCTTAACCAGGGATCAGCCCCAGCATTTT.

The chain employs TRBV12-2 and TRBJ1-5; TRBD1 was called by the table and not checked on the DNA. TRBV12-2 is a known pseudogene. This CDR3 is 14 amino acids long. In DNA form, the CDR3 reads TGTGCAAGTCGCTTATCAAATAGCAATCAGCCCCAGCATTTT. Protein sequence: CASRLSNSNQPQHF.

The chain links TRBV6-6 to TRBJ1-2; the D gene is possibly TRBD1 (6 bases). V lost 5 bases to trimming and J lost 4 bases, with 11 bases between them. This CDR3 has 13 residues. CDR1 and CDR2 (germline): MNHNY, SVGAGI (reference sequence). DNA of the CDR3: TGTGCCAGCAGTCGGAGGGACATCTATGGCTACACCTTC. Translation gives CASSRRDIYGYTF.

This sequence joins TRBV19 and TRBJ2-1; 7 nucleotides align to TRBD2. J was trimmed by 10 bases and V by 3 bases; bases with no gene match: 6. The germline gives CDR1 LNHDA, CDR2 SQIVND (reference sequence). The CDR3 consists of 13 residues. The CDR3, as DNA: TGTGCCAGTAGTATCGCTAGCGGTGGAGAGCAGTTCTTC. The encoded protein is CASSIASGGEQFF.

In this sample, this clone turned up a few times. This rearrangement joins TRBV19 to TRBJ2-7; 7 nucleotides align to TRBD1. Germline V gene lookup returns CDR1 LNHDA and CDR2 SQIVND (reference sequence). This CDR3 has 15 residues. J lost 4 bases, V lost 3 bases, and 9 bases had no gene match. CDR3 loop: CASSIVGTVLYEQYF. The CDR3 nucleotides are TGTGCCAGTAGTATTGTTGGGACAGTGCTATACGAGCAGTACTTC.

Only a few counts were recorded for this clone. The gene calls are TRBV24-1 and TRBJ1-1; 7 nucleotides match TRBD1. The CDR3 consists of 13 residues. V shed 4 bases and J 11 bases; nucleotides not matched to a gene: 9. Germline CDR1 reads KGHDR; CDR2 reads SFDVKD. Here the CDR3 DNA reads TGTGCCACCAGTGAAGGGGACAGTCGAGGTGCTTTCTTT. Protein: CATSEGDSRGAFF.

The DNA for the CDR3 is TGTGCCAGCAGCCAAGACAGATCCGTGGATACGCAGTATTTT. Translated, it gives CASSQDRSVDTQYF. The rearrangement joins TRBV4-2 to TRBJ2-3, with no clear D. CDR1 LGHNA and CDR2 YNFKEQ come from the germline V gene. Between the trimmed V and J ends, which lost 0 bases and 6 bases, there was a span of 10 bases. The CDR3 runs 14 residues.

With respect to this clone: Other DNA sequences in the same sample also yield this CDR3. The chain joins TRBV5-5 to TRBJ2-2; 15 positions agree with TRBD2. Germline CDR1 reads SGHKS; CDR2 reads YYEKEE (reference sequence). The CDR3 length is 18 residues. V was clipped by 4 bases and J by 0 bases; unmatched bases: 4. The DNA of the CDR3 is TGTGCCAGCAGCCTCGGACTAGCGGGGGGGCCGAACACCGGGGAGCTGTTTTTT. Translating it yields CASSLGLAGGPNTGELFF.

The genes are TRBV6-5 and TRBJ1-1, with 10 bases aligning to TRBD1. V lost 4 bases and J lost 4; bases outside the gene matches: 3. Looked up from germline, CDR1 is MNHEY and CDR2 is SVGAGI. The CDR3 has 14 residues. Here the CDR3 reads CASSWDRGITEAFF. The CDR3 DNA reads TGTGCCAGCAGTTGGGACAGGGGTATCACTGAAGCTTTCTTT.

The CDR3 sequence: CASSLMSGGRTEAFF. CDR3 nucleotides: TGTGCCAGCAGCTTAATGTCCGGGGGGAGGACTGAAGCTTTCTTT. This sequence joins TRBV7-3 and TRBJ1-1; D may be TRBD1 (5 bases). The CDR3 runs 15 residues. The V end lost 1 base, the J end lost 5 bases, and 14 bases lay between the germline ends. Germline CDR1 is SGHTA and CDR2 is FQGTGA.

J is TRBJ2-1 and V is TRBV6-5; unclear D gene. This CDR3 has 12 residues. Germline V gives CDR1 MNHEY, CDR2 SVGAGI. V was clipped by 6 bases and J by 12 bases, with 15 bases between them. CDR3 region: CASSSENRRQFF. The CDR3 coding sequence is TGTGCCAGCAGCTCTGAGAATAGAAGGCAGTTCTTC.

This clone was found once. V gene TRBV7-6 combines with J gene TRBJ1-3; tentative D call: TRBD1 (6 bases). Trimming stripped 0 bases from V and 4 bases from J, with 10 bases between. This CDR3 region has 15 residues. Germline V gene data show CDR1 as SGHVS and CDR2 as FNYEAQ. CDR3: CASSLAQGRGNTIYF. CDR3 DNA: TGTGCCAGCAGCTTAGCCCAGGGGAGAGGAAACACCATATATTTT.

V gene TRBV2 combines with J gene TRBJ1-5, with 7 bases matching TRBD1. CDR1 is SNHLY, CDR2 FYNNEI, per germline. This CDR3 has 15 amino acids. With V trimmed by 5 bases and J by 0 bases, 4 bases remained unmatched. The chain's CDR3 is CASSLGTDSNQPQHF. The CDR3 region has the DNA TGTGCCAGCAGTTTAGGGACAGATAGCAATCAGCCCCAGCATTTT.

The CDR3 bases are TGTGCCAGCAGCTCTCGAGGCGGGAGGGCCGTCGAGACCCAGTACTTC. The encoded protein is CASSSRGGRAVETQYF. The V and J genes are TRBV11-1 and TRBJ2-5; 9 bases are shared with TRBD2. Germline CDR1 SGHAT, CDR2 FQDESV (reference sequence). J lost 5 bases, V lost 4 bases, and 11 bases had no gene match. The CDR3 loop spans 16 amino acids.

The CDR3 protein is CASSQGAYPGVTDTQYF. The CDR3 DNA follows: TGTGCCAGCAGCCAAGGGGCGTATCCGGGGGTCACAGATACGCAGTATTTT. The rearrangement links TRBV4-2 to TRBJ2-3, with D maybe TRBD2 (6 bases). V lost 1 base and J lost 2, with 16 bases in between. Germline assignment: CDR1 LGHNA and CDR2 YNFKEQ. The length of the CDR3 is 17 residues.

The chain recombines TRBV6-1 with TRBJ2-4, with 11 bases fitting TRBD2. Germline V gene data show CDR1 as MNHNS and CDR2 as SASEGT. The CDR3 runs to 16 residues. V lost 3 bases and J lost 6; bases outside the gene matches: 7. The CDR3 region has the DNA TGTGCCAGCAGTGATATTTCCGGGACTAGCGGAAACATTCAGTACTTC. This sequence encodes CASSDISGTSGNIQYF.